The 17 T cell receptor beta chains listed next were all sequenced from one sample in a study of T cells in Graves' hyperthyroidism and ophthalmopathy (dated by TCRdb to 2018 to 2020). Library generation was performed with multiplex PCR. Sequencing used an Illumina HiSeq 2000. TCR beta CDR3 regions were amplified from RNA transcripts. For the first round of RT-PCR on the TCR CDR3, the HTBI primer set was used together with the Qiagen OneStep RT-PCR kit. TCRdb ran its own pipeline on the public reads, namely fastp trimming at Q25 and MiXCR clone calling, and kept in-frame beta chains. Under each unique CDR3 protein, matching rows form one entry showing the most common genes and DNA. The sample data list around 300,000 distinct CDR3 sequences, and approximately 15% of these were observed just once. 20% to 25% of the sample belongs to the ten largest clones. Sequences were obtained from blood. All receptors come from a woman aged 25 to 39 with Graves' hyperthyroidism.

This clonotype has ten or more counts. As DNA, the CDR3 is TGTGCCAGCAGCGACCGGGCCCCCCTATACAATGAGCAGTTCTTC. Translating gives CASSDRAPLYNEQFF. The chain employs TRBV7-3 and TRBJ2-1; D remains unclear. The CDR3 covers 15 residues. The germline V gene has CDR1 SGHTA and CDR2 FQGTGA. V was clipped by 5 bases and J by 4 bases, with 15 bases between them. The entire variable domain, with the rest obtained from reference TRBV7-3 and TRBJ2-1, is as follows: GAGVSQTPSNKVTEKGKYVELRCDPISGHTALYWYRQSLGQGPEFLIYFQGTGAADDSGLPNDRFFAVRPEGSVSTLKIQRTERGDSAVYLCASSDRAPLYNEQFFGPGTRLTVL.

This clonotype was counted at least ten times. This rearrangement joins TRBV28 to TRBJ2-7; D unclear. This CDR3 spans 15 amino acids. CDR1 and CDR2 from the germline V gene are MDHEN and SYDVKM. V was shortened by 7 bases and J by 7 bases, with 23 bases between the two germline ends. CDR3 coding DNA: TGTGCCAGCACCTCCTCTGAAGAGCGTCTTGGAGAGCAGTACTTC. Its protein product is CASTSSEERLGEQYF. Full variable domain (outside the CDR3, taken from reference TRBV28 and TRBJ2-7): DVKVTQSSRYLVKRTGEKVFLECVQDMDHENMFWYRQDPGLGLRLIYFSYDVKMKEKGDIPEGYSVSREKKERFSLILESASTNQTSMYLCASTSSEERLGEQYFGPGTRLTVT.

The chain has TRBV24-1 and TRBJ2-6, with no clear D. The CDR3 has 15 residues. Trimming took 3 bases from V and 2 from J, leaving 7 bases between them. Germline assignment: CDR1 KGHDR and CDR2 SFDVKD. This chain's CDR3 is CATSDQTPGANVLTF. The DNA of the CDR3 is TGTGCCACCAGTGATCAAACCCCTGGGGCCAACGTCCTGACTTTC.

This clonotype has just a few counts. V is TRBV15 and J is TRBJ2-5; D is tentatively TRBD1 or TRBD2 (5 bases each). Germline values: CDR1 LNHNV, CDR2 YYDKDF (reference sequence). The CDR3 covers 15 residues. The V end was cut by 3 bases, the J end by 2 bases, with 13 bases between. The CDR3 spells CATSRYRDLQETQYF. The CDR3 DNA sequence: TGTGCCACCAGCAGGTACCGGGACCTACAAGAGACCCAGTACTTC.

This clonotype was detected ten times or more. J is TRBJ2-3 and V is TRBV28; unclear D gene. Looked up from germline, CDR1 is MDHEN and CDR2 is SYDVKM. V was shortened by 10 bases and J by 2 bases, with 19 bases between the two germline ends. The CDR3 sequence is 15 residues long. CDR3 in DNA: TGTGCCATCACACCCTTGGACGGCTACACAGATACGCAGTATTTT. It specifies CAITPLDGYTDTQYF.

This clonotype appeared a few times. The chain employs TRBV3-1 and TRBJ2-7; 13 bases fit TRBD2. V was pared by 4 bases and J by 2 bases, with 5 bases of the junction left unmatched. From germline, CDR1 is LGHDT and CDR2 YNNKEL (reference sequence). The CDR3 consists of 16 residues. Here the CDR3 DNA reads TGTGCCAGCAGCCCTGTGGGGACTAGCGGGACCTACGAGCAGTACTTC. Translated: CASSPVGTSGTYEQYF.

This clonotype was picked up many times. The rearrangement links TRBV24-1 to TRBJ2-2; TRBD1 agrees at 9 bases. This CDR3 is built from 15 residues. The V gene end was trimmed by 0 bases and the J gene end by 6 bases; junction bases not matched to a gene: 1. CDR1 is KGHDR and CDR2 is SFDVKD in the germline V gene. The CDR3 loop reads CATSDLGQGPGELFF. The CDR3 bases are TGTGCCACCAGTGATTTGGGACAGGGGCCCGGGGAGCTGTTTTTT.

This clonotype was detected a few times. In nucleotides, the CDR3 is TGTGCCAGTAGTATAGCCGGGACCACCCACGCGGCTTTCTTT. Its translation: CASSIAGTTHAAFF. The genes are TRBV19 and TRBJ1-1; tentatively, D is TRBD1 (5 bases). Trimming took off 1 base at V and 11 bases at J, with 17 bases between the two ends. Looked up from germline, CDR1 is LNHDA and CDR2 is SQIVND (reference sequence). The CDR3 contains 14 residues.

This clonotype was counted ten times or more. The J gene is TRBJ1-1, the V gene TRBV7-2; the match to TRBD1 covers 9 bases. The junction had 11 bases not matched to a gene; V was cut back by 4 bases and J by 2 bases. The CDR3 is 17 amino acids. Germline values: CDR1 SGHTA, CDR2 FQGNSA. The CDR3 bases are TGTGCCAGCAGCTCCGGGACAGGGCAAACTGAAAACACTGAAGCTTTCTTT. Its translation: CASSSGTGQTENTEAFF.

This clonotype came up many times. The V gene is TRBV2, the J gene TRBJ1-5; D uncertain. Germline CDR1 and CDR2: SNHLY and FYNNEI. The CDR3 covers 13 residues. Trimming shortened V by 4 bases and J by 5 bases, and 9 bases separated the two germline ends. CDR3 amino acids: CASSGDTHQPQHF. CDR3 sequence (DNA): TGTGCCAGCAGTGGAGACACTCATCAGCCCCAGCATTTT.

The J gene is TRBJ2-3, the V gene TRBV7-9; weak D call: TRBD2 (6 bases). V dropped 2 bases and J dropped 1 base, with 16 bases sitting between them. There are 17 residues in the CDR3. Per germline, CDR1 SEHNR and CDR2 FQNEAQ (reference sequence). The CDR3 DNA follows: TGTGCCAGCAGCTTATTGACTCGGCGCGGGGGCACAGATACGCAGTATTTT. It codes for CASSLLTRRGGTDTQYF.

This clonotype was found many times. The chain couples TRBV6-5 to TRBJ2-7, with 8 bases that match TRBD1. J gave up 2 bases and V 2 bases, and 11 bases lay outside the gene matches. Germline assignment: CDR1 MNHEY and CDR2 SVGAGI. The CDR3 covers 17 residues. CDR3 sequence: CASSYRTGTGTTYEQYF. In DNA, the CDR3 is TGTGCCAGCAGTTACCGCACCGGGACAGGAACAACCTACGAGCAGTACTTC.

This clonotype was picked up many times. The gene calls are TRBV27 and TRBJ1-4; 10 nucleotides agree with TRBD1. Trimming at V came to 5 bases and at J to 11 bases, leaving 8 bases not matched to a gene. CDR1 and CDR2 (germline): MNHEY, SMNVEV (reference sequence). The CDR3 extends over 14 amino acids. CDR3 bases: TGTGCCAGCAGTCCACGACAGGGGGCAGTTAAACTGTTTTTT. This codes for CASSPRQGAVKLFF.

This chain joins TRBV29-1 and TRBJ2-2, with D perhaps TRBD2 (5 bases). The ends were cut back, 6 bases at V and 5 bases at J, with 13 bases in the middle. Germline V gene data show CDR1 as SQVTM and CDR2 as ANQGSEA. There are 13 residues in the CDR3. CDR3 sequence (DNA): TGCAGCGTACGATATAGCGAGACCGGGGAGCTGTTTTTT. Translation gives CSVRYSETGELFF.

This clonotype was recorded at least ten times. The J gene is TRBJ2-5, the V gene TRBV12-3 or TRBV12-4; no clear D gene. The germline V and J ends were trimmed by 1 base and 4 bases, with 7 bases remaining between them. This CDR3 contains 13 residues. In DNA form, the CDR3 reads TGTGCCAGCAGTTTAGGCGCAGCAGAGACCCAGTACTTC. Amino acids: CASSLGAAETQYF.

This clonotype was found many times. The germline gene is not matched at one end of the junction; a read error may be the cause. The V and J genes are TRBV6-1 and TRBJ1-1; D remains ambiguous. CDR3 length: 12 amino acids. Germline V gene sequence: CDR1 MNHNS, CDR2 SASEGT. The CDR3: CASCEYGGKAFF. The CDR3 bases are TGTGCCAGCTGTGAATACGGAGGGAAAGCTTTCTTT.

Notes on this clonotype: A much larger clone sits a single nucleotide away, making a read error possible. V and J are TRBV12-3 or TRBV12-4 and TRBJ1-1; D is undetermined. The CDR3 extends over 12 amino acids. This chain's CDR3 is CASSPTSNEALF. The CDR3 nucleotides read TGTGCCAGCAGCCCCACCTCAAACGAAGCTCTCTTT.